This note documents a single TCR beta chain sequence. This entry comes from a study of blood T cell repertoires in COVID-19. Across the study: COVID-19 samples from acute and convalescent phases originated in the United States, Italy and Spain.

Study processing details: Estimates of nucleated cell counts were drawn from the amplification of reference gene primers. Profiling relied on immunoSEQ multiplex PCR, and the TCRdb table lists in-frame clones only, not all of them. From that table come the V and J calls and clone size; the DNA was used to work out D and trimming. This table has 250,000 or so clones, about 83% appearing once. CDR1 is SGDLS, CDR2 YYNGEE, per germline. The CDR3 covers 12 residues. V was shortened by 0 bases and J by 6 bases, with 5 bases between the two germline ends. Sequencing input: peripheral blood. The chain carries TRBV9 and TRBJ2-3; D is unclear. This clonotype was sampled from a human donor in a cohort sampled during active COVID-19. CDR3: CASSVAMDTQYF. The DNA of the CDR3 is TGTGCCAGCAGCGTAGCTATGGATACGCAGTATTTT.